The 28 T cell receptor beta chains reported below all come from one sample, sequenced in a study of OX40 agonist ivuxolimab in advanced cancers. Produced via immunoSEQ multiplex PCR; TCRdb's table is partial and in-frame only. The sample includes tens of thousands of clones, 85% to 90% seen only once; the top ten take around 12%. Here the sequenced sample was CD4+ or CD8+ T cells sorted from blood, taken in a trial of the OX40 agonist ivuxolimab. The source of these receptors is an adult with an advanced solid tumor such as melanoma, head and neck, liver or kidney cancer.

The chain uses TRBV5-6 and TRBJ2-2, with 10 bases identical to TRBD2. The CDR3 length is 15 residues. Germline loops: CDR1 SGHDT, CDR2 YYEEEE. The junction had 3 bases not matched to a gene; V was cut back by 2 bases and J by 5 bases. The CDR3 DNA reads TGTGCCAGCAGCTTTCTAGCGGGAGTGACCGGGGAGCTGTTTTTT. It codes for CASSFLAGVTGELFF. Drawing the rest from reference TRBV5-6 and TRBJ2-2, the complete variable domain is DAGVTQSPTHLIKTRGQQVTLRCSPKSGHDTVSWYQQALGQGPQFIFQYYEEEERQRGNFPDRFSGHQFPNYSSELNVNALLLGDSALYLCASSFLAGVTGELFFGEGSRLTVL.

This rearrangement joins TRBV27 to TRBJ1-1, with D possibly being TRBD1 (6 bases). The germline V and J ends were trimmed by 5 bases and 0 bases, with 19 bases remaining between them. CDR3 size: 17 residues. Germline loops: CDR1 MNHEY, CDR2 SMNVEV (reference sequence). Here the CDR3 reads CASSRSRGMPMNTEAFF. CDR3 sequence (DNA): TGTGCCAGCAGTCGGAGCAGGGGAATGCCGATGAACACTGAAGCTTTCTTT.

In this sample, this clone turned up a few times. This chain connects TRBV7-2 to TRBJ2-3; D may be TRBD1 (6 bases). The CDR3 is 14 amino acids. Germline V gives CDR1 SGHTA, CDR2 FQGNSA. Between the trimmed V and J ends, which lost 3 bases and 4 bases, there was a span of 11 bases. The CDR3 here is CASSLGSGADTQYF. For the CDR3, the DNA is TGTGCCAGCAGCTTGGGGTCAGGGGCAGATACGCAGTATTTT. The variable domain in full, completed from reference TRBV7-2 and TRBJ2-3, reads GAGVSQSPSNKVTEKGKDVELRCDPISGHTALYWYRQSLGQGLEFLIYFQGNSAPDKSGLPSDRFSAERTGGSVSTLTIQRTQQEDSAVYLCASSLGSGADTQYFGPGTRLTVL.

The chain recombines TRBV5-1 with TRBJ2-3, with TRBD2 as a possible D gene (6 bases). Trimming left V 6 bases short and J 3 bases short, with 17 bases between. Germline-derived CDR1 and CDR2 are SGHRS and YFSETQ. The CDR3 has 15 amino acids. The CDR3 nucleotides read TGCGCCAGCATCCGCGGAGGGGCAGGGACAGATACGCAGTATTTT. It translates to CASIRGGAGTDTQYF. Using reference TRBV5-1 and TRBJ2-3 for the parts outside the CDR3, the full variable domain is KAGVTQTPRYLIKTRGQQVTLSCSPISGHRSVSWYQQTPGQGLQFLFEYFSETQRNKGNFPGRFSGRQFSNSRSEMNVSTLELGDSALYLCASIRGGAGTDTQYFGPGTRLTVL.

This chain links TRBV4-1 with TRBJ2-7; 9 nucleotides agree with TRBD1. V dropped 3 bases and J dropped 1; count of bases not matched to a gene: 4. The CDR3 length is 15 residues. Germline assignment: CDR1 MGHRA and CDR2 YSYEKL. For the CDR3, the DNA is TGCGCCAGCAGCCAGTGGACAGGGGAGTCCTACGAGCAGTACTTC. This codes for CASSQWTGESYEQYF.

This CDR3 is CASSPDPLGAFF. The CDR3 DNA sequence: TGTGCCAGCAGCCCCGACCCGTTAGGAGCTTTCTTT. The chain joins TRBV7-9 to TRBJ1-1; no clear D. The CDR3 sequence is 12 residues long. Germline assignment: CDR1 SEHNR and CDR2 FQNEAQ (reference sequence). Trimming shortened V by 5 bases and J by 10 bases, and 14 bases separated the two germline ends.

By share, this clone counts as large. This sample includes further DNA sequences coding for the same CDR3. J is TRBJ1-1 and V is TRBV30, with unresolved D. Germline loops: CDR1 GTSNPN, CDR2 SVGIG (reference sequence). The CDR3 covers 13 residues. V lost 2 bases to trimming and J lost 6 bases, with 13 bases between them. The CDR3 protein is CAWSRPPEAEAFF. Written as DNA, the CDR3 is TGTGCCTGGAGTCGGCCCCCGGAGGCTGAAGCTTTCTTT.

DNA for the CDR3: TGTGCCAGCAGCCTCGGGGGGTTATCCTACGAGCAGTACTTC. Its translation: CASSLGGLSYEQYF. The chain is built from TRBV5-8 and TRBJ2-7, with TRBD2 identical over 7 bases. Germline CDR1 SGHTS, CDR2 YDEGEE. V lost 4 bases and J lost 1; bases outside the gene matches: 5. The CDR3 extends over 14 amino acids.

The chain employs TRBV19 and TRBJ2-1; 7 positions match TRBD2. V lost 1 base, J lost 6 bases, and 0 bases stayed unmatched. Germline V lookup: CDR1 LNHDA, CDR2 SQIVND (reference sequence). This CDR3 is 13 amino acids long. This CDR3 is CASSIGGGNEQFF. In nucleotides, the CDR3 is TGTGCCAGTAGTATAGGGGGGGGCAATGAGCAGTTCTTC.

J is TRBJ2-7 and V is TRBV28; 7 nucleotides line up with TRBD2. V was pared by 6 bases and J by 4 bases, with 9 bases of the junction left unmatched. This CDR3 contains 14 residues. Per the germline V gene, CDR1 is MDHEN and CDR2 is SYDVKM. CDR3 amino acids: CASSLRENEYEQYF. CDR3 nucleotides: TGTGCCAGCAGCCTGCGGGAGAATGAGTACGAGCAGTACTTC.

This rearrangement joins TRBV4-1 to TRBJ1-1, with 8 bases fitting TRBD1. With V trimmed by 3 bases and J by 4 bases, 4 bases remained unmatched. Germline V CDR1 and CDR2: MGHRA, YSYEKL. The CDR3 has 14 residues. This chain's CDR3 is CASSHQDRGTEAFF. The DNA of the CDR3 is TGCGCCAGCAGCCACCAAGACAGGGGCACTGAAGCTTTCTTT.

The V gene is TRBV7-9, the J gene TRBJ1-2, with D maybe TRBD1 (6 bases). The CDR3 contains 14 residues. Trimming shortened V by 5 bases and J by 7 bases, and 17 bases separated the two germline ends. CDR1 and CDR2 (germline): SEHNR, FQNEAQ (reference sequence). This CDR3 reads CASSGGQGWPGYTF. DNA of the CDR3: TGTGCCAGCAGCGGGGGACAAGGTTGGCCTGGCTACACCTTC.

V gene TRBV5-6 combines with J gene TRBJ2-7; D is unresolved. CDR3 size: 14 residues. The germline CDR1 and CDR2 sequences are SGHDT and YYEEEE. The V end lost 4 bases, the J end lost 1 base, and 12 bases lay between the germline ends. The CDR3 loop reads CASSPGSGSYEQYF. CDR3 DNA: TGTGCCAGCAGCCCGGGCTCTGGGTCCTACGAGCAGTACTTC.

The rearrangement links TRBV28 to TRBJ1-1; D uncertain. In germline, CDR1 is MDHEN, CDR2 SYDVKM. Trimming cost V 8 bases and J 10 bases, with 17 bases left between them. The CDR3 extends over 12 amino acids. The CDR3, as DNA: TGTGCCAGCGCCCACCGAACTGCTCGAGCTTTCTTT. It codes for CASAHRTARAFF.

In its sample, this clone was seen a few times. The chain combines TRBV30 with TRBJ1-2; D remains ambiguous. V lost 2 bases and J 8 bases, leaving 9 bases between the germline ends. The CDR3 extends over 11 amino acids. Looked up from germline, CDR1 is GTSNPN and CDR2 is SVGIG (reference sequence). CDR3 bases: TGTGCCTGGAGTCAAACCGAAGGCTACACCTTC. Protein product: CAWSQTEGYTF.

The chain links TRBV10-2 to TRBJ1-1; a possible D gene is TRBD1 (5 bases). Trimming stripped 4 bases from V and 4 bases from J, with 19 bases between. CDR3 length equals 16 residues. Looked up from germline, CDR1 is WSHSY and CDR2 is SAAADI. In DNA, the CDR3 is TGCGCCAGCAGTGCTGCAGGGCGGATGGGAGGCACTGAAGCTTTCTTT. This sequence encodes CASSAAGRMGGTEAFF.

The chain has TRBV6-1 and TRBJ2-7, with 9 bases that match TRBD2. J was trimmed by 7 bases and V by 4 bases; bases with no gene match: 17. The CDR3 has 17 amino acids. Germline CDR1 reads MNHNS; CDR2 reads SASEGT. CDR3 loop: CASSVDGAGGPRKEQYF. The CDR3 DNA reads TGTGCCAGCAGTGTGGACGGGGCGGGAGGGCCGAGGAAAGAGCAGTACTTC.

This clone was seen a single time. The chain uses TRBV5-5 and TRBJ1-2; 8 bases align to TRBD1. The CDR3 spans 14 residues. CDR1 is SGHKS, CDR2 YYEKEE, per germline (reference sequence). Trimming at V came to 4 bases and at J to 4 bases, leaving 6 bases not matched to a gene. The CDR3 DNA reads TGTGCCAGCAGCATCGGACAGGGCGCCTATGGCTACACCTTC. Amino acid sequence: CASSIGQGAYGYTF.

V usage is TRBV28 and J usage is TRBJ1-4; TRBD1 might be the D (5 bases). The CDR3 is 15 amino acids. Trimming pared 8 bases from V and 8 bases from J, leaving 21 bases between. Per the germline V gene, CDR1 is MDHEN and CDR2 is SYDVKM. The CDR3 DNA reads as TGTGCCAGCCTTTCCCCCAGGGACTTTCGAGAAAAACTGTTTTTT. It encodes CASLSPRDFREKLFF. Looking up the rest from reference TRBV28 and TRBJ1-4 gives the full variable domain: DVKVTQSSRYLVKRTGEKVFLECVQDMDHENMFWYRQDPGLGLRLIYFSYDVKMKEKGDIPEGYSVSREKKERFSLILESASTNQTSMYLCASLSPRDFREKLFFGSGTQLSVL.

This clone came up once. This chain uses TRBV5-5 with TRBJ1-3; weak D call: TRBD1 (5 bases). Trimming pared 4 bases from V and 4 bases from J, leaving 18 bases between. In germline, CDR1 is SGHKS, CDR2 YYEKEE (reference sequence). CDR3 length equals 16 residues. This chain's CDR3 is CASSLRADPGGNTIYF. The DNA of the CDR3 is TGTGCCAGCAGCCTGAGGGCTGACCCAGGGGGAAACACCATATATTTT.

This sequence joins TRBV19 and TRBJ2-7, with a possible D match to TRBD1 (5 bases). The CDR3 sequence is 13 residues long. Germline CDR1 and CDR2: LNHDA and SQIVND (reference sequence). V lost 3 bases and J 5 bases, leaving 11 bases between the germline ends. CDR3 sequence: CASSIRQFHEQYF. CDR3 coding DNA: TGTGCCAGTAGTATTCGACAGTTCCACGAGCAGTACTTC.

This clone turned up a few times. This chain connects TRBV5-1 to TRBJ2-5, with D hard to call. The CDR3 is 13 residues long. Trimming removed 5 bases from V and 2 bases from J, with 10 bases in between. Germline CDR1 and CDR2: SGHRS and YFSETQ. CDR3 bases: TGCGCCAGCAGACCCGACAAGCAAGAGACCCAGTACTTC. As protein: CASRPDKQETQYF. The full variable domain, completed using reference TRBV5-1 and TRBJ2-5, is KAGVTQTPRYLIKTRGQQVTLSCSPISGHRSVSWYQQTPGQGLQFLFEYFSETQRNKGNFPGRFSGRQFSNSRSEMNVSTLELGDSALYLCASRPDKQETQYFGPGTRLLVL.

The chain combines TRBV28 with TRBJ1-2; D is unclear. Trimming pared 7 bases from V and 2 bases from J, leaving 17 bases between. The CDR3 contains 15 residues. CDR1 is MDHEN, CDR2 SYDVKM, per germline. CDR3 sequence reads: CASKPSRGPNYGYTF. CDR3 nucleotide sequence: TGTGCCAGCAAGCCCAGCAGAGGCCCGAACTATGGCTACACCTTC.

The V gene is TRBV29-1, the J gene TRBJ2-1, with D perhaps TRBD2 (6 bases). The germline V and J ends were trimmed by 3 bases and 2 bases, with 11 bases remaining between them. The CDR3 length is 14 residues. The V gene's germline CDR1 is SQVTM and CDR2 ANQGSEA. CDR3 sequence (DNA): TGCAGCGTTGATTTAACGGGAGCCTACAATGAGCAGTTCTTC. Protein sequence: CSVDLTGAYNEQFF.

The chain uses TRBV19 and TRBJ1-3; D gene unclear. The CDR3 is 15 residues long. Germline values: CDR1 LNHDA, CDR2 SQIVND (reference sequence). V lost 6 bases and J 0 bases, leaving 12 bases between the germline ends. The CDR3 reads CASSTNLASGNTIYF. CDR3 sequence (DNA): TGTGCCAGTAGCACCAACTTAGCCTCTGGAAACACCATATATTTT.

CDR3 sequence (DNA): TGTGCCAGCAGCTTCCGGGACAGGGACTACGAGCAGTACTTC. Its protein is CASSFRDRDYEQYF. J is TRBJ2-7 and V is TRBV5-4, with 9 bases fitting TRBD1. The ends lost 2 bases at V and 3 bases at J; junction bases unmatched: 3. Germline V lookup: CDR1 SGHNT, CDR2 YYREEE (reference sequence). This CDR3 has 14 amino acids. Drawing the rest from reference TRBV5-4 and TRBJ2-7, the complete variable domain is ETGVTQSPTHLIKTRGQQVTLRCSSQSGHNTVSWYQQALGQGPQFIFQYYREEENGRGNFPPRFSGLQFPNYSSELNVNALELDDSALYLCASSFRDRDYEQYFGPGTRLTVT.

The V and J genes are TRBV5-1 and TRBJ2-3; TRBD1 matches at 8 bases. The CDR3 covers 16 residues. The V gene's germline CDR1 is SGHRS and CDR2 YFSETQ. The J segment lost 0 bases and the V segment lost 4 bases, leaving 7 bases of the junction unmatched. CDR3 loop: CASSRTGGLSTDTQYF. For the CDR3, the DNA is TGCGCCAGCAGCAGAACAGGGGGATTAAGCACAGATACGCAGTATTTT.

V usage is TRBV6-6 and J usage is TRBJ1-2; D possibly corresponds to TRBD1 (5 bases). The V and J ends lost 6 bases and 4 bases respectively, with 15 bases between them. The germline V gene encodes CDR1 MNHNY and CDR2 SVGAGI (reference sequence). The CDR3 contains 14 residues. CDR3 in DNA: TGTGCCAGCAGCCCCACCGGGGGTTTCTATGGCTACACCTTC. Translation: CASSPTGGFYGYTF.